This paragraph covers one T cell receptor (beta chain) sequence. The antigen it recognizes is unknown. There are no base qualities to consult, and no much larger clone falls within one base. This sample stems from a study of a mutant IDH1 vaccine in newly diagnosed glioma (TCRdb year 2021). At the level of the whole study: Of the approximately 30 treated patients, around 60% were male and approximately 40% were female, and the mean age was approximately 40 years. Before enrollment, most patients had been given radiochemotherapy with temozolomide as standard therapy, while the rest had received either radiotherapy alone or temozolomide alone. Peripheral blood samples were drawn at six visits, namely V03 (baseline), V05, V07, V10, V12 and V13. For exploratory analyses, fewer than 30 treated patients had longitudinal TCRB deep sequencing done wherever samples were available.

Overall study results and their limits: Immune responses induced by the vaccine were seen in over 90% of patients across multiple MHC alleles. Selection of PBMC samples for TCRB deep sequencing was based on availability. The authors stated that sample limitations prevented analyses of patient blood samples from being reproduced. Pseudoprogression seemed to be unrelated to changes in the top peripheral T cell clonotypes found by TCRB sequencing.

Library construction relied on the immunoSEQ multiplex PCR assay. Rearranged TCR beta chain sequences were amplified using the hsTCRB Kit according to the manufacturer's protocol. An Illumina MiSeq was used to sequence the TCRB libraries. The study's processing was this. Demultiplexing, trimming and gene mapping were performed with the kit vendor's proprietary platform. Entries here come from immuneACCESS through TCRdb and include only in-frame sequences with V and J called. Some clones fail to appear in such tables; in the studies checked, an unresolved V gene covers under half of the shortfall, and the cause of the remainder is unknown. That table gives V, J and clone size, and the DNA gave D and trimming. Within this sample are some 87,000 clones, with around 80% of them counted one time only. Around 7% of the sample is held by the ten biggest clonotypes. Reading the label with the study, this specimen's time point is: baseline, week 1 (first vaccination visit). According to the study, the label for this sample's treatment or condition signals: pre-vaccination baseline after standard-of-care therapy. The donors had newly diagnosed IDH1-mutant astrocytomas of WHO grade 3 or 4 that showed loss of nuclear ATRX. The samples were drawn from NOA16, a multicentre, single-arm, open-label phase I trial in Germany that tested a mutant IDH1 peptide vaccine in humans for the first time. For immunogenicity testing, the blood drawn at visit V03 was used as the baseline sample. Genomic DNA for TCRB sequencing was extracted from EDTA blood using the DNeasy Blood and Tissue Kit.

The junction shows trimming of 1 base on V and 3 bases on J, plus 11 bases between the germline ends. CDR1 and CDR2, looked up from the germline V gene, are SGHTS and YDEGEE. The CDR3 runs 15 residues from the cysteine to the phenylalanine. The DNA shown is the 45-base CDR3, in frame from base 1. The sequence derives from a man between 40 and 49 years old with glioma. The source material was PBMCs, sampled from a glioma patient treated with radiotherapy, temozolomide or both. The receptor chain draws on TRBV5-8 and TRBJ1-5; TRBD1 is perhaps the D gene, given 5 matching bases. Here the CDR3 is given as CASSLQGIYNQPQHF. The DNA sequence is as follows: TGTGCCAGCAGCTTGCAGGGAATCTACAATCAGCCCCAGCATTTT.